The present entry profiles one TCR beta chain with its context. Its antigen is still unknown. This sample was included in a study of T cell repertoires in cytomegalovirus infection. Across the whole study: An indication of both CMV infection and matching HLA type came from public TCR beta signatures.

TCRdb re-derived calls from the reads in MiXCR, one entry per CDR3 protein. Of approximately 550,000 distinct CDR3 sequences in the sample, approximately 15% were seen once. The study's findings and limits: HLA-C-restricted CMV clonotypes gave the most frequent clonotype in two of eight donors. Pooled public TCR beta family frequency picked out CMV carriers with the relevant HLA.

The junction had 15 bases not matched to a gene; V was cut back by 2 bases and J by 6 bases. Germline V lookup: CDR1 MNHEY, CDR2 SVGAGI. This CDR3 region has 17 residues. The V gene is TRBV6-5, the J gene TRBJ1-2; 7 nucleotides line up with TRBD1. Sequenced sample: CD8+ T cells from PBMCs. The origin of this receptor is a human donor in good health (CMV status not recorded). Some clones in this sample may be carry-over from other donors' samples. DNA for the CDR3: TGTGCCAGCAGTTACCGACAGGGACTCGTGGGGACCGATGGCTACACCTTC. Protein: CASSYRQGLVGTDGYTF.